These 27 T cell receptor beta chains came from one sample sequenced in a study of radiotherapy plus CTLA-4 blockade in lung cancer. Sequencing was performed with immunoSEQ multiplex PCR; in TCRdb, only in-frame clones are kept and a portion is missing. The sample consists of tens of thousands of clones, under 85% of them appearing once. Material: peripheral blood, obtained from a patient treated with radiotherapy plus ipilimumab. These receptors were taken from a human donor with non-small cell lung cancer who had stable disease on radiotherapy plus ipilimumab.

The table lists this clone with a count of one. The CDR3: CASSTRGKTWYEQFF. CDR3 coding DNA: TGTGCCAGCAGCACCCGGGGCAAGACCTGGTATGAGCAGTTCTTC. The chain recombines TRBV13 with TRBJ2-1; perhaps D is TRBD1 or TRBD2 (5 bases each). Germline V gives CDR1 PRHDT, CDR2 FYEKMQ (reference sequence). The CDR3 loop spans 15 amino acids. V was pared by 5 bases and J by 8 bases, with 19 bases between.

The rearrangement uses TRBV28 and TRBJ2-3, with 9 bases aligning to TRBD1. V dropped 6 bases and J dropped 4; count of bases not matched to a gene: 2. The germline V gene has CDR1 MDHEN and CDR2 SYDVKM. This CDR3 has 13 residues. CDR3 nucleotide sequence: TGTGCCAGCAGGGACAGGGGCGCAGATACGCAGTATTTT. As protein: CASRDRGADTQYF.

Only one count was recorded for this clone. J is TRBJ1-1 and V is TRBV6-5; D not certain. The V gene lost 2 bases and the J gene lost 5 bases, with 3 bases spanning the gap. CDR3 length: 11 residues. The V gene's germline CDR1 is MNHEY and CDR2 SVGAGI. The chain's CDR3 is CASSYMTEAFF. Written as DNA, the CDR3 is TGTGCCAGCAGTTACATGACTGAAGCTTTCTTT.

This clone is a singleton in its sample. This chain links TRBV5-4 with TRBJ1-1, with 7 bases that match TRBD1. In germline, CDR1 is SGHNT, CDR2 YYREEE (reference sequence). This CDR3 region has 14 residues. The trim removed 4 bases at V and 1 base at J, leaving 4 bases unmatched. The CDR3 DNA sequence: TGTGCCAGCAGCCCGGACAGGCAGAACACTGAAGCTTTCTTT. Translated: CASSPDRQNTEAFF.

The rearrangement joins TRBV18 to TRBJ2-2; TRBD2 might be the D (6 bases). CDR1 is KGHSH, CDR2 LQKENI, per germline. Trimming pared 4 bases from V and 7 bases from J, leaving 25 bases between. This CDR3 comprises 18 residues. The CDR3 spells CASSLSTLTGGRIGELFF. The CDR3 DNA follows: TGTGCCAGCTCACTATCCACGCTAACCGGGGGAAGGATCGGGGAGCTGTTTTTT.

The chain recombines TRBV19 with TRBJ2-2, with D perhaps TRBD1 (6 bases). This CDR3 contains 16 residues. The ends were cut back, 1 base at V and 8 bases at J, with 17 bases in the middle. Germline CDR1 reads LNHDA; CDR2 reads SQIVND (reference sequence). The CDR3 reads CASSIGNRVKTGELFF. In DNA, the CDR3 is TGTGCCAGTAGTATAGGAAACAGGGTTAAAACAGGGGAGCTGTTTTTT.

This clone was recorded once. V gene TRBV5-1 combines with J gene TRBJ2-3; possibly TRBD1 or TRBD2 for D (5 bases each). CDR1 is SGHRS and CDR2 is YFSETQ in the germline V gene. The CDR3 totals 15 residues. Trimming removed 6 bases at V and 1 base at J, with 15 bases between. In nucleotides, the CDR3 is TGCGCCAGCAAGAGGGGCCCCGAGGGCACAGATACGCAGTATTTT. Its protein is CASKRGPEGTDTQYF.

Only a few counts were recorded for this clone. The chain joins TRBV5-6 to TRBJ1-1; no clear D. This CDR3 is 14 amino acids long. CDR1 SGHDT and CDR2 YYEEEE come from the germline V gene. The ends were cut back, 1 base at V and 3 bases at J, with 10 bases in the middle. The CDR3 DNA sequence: TGTGCCAGCAGCTTGTTCGGGGAGCACACTGAAGCTTTCTTT. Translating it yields CASSLFGEHTEAFF. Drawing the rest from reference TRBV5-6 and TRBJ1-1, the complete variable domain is DAGVTQSPTHLIKTRGQQVTLRCSPKSGHDTVSWYQQALGQGPQFIFQYYEEEERQRGNFPDRFSGHQFPNYSSELNVNALLLGDSALYLCASSLFGEHTEAFFGQGTRLTVV.

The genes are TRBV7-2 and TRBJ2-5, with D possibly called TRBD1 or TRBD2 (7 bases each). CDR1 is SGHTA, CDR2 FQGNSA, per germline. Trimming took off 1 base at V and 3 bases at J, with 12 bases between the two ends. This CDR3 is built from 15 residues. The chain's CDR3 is CASSLGGGTEETQYF. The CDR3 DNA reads TGTGCCAGCAGCTTAGGGGGGGGGACAGAAGAGACCCAGTACTTC.

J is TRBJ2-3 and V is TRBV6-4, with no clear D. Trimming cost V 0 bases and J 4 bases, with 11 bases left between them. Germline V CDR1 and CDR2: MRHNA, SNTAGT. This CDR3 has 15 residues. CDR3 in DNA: TGTGCCAGCAGTGACTCGGGATCGGCGGCAGATACGCAGTATTTT. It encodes CASSDSGSAADTQYF.

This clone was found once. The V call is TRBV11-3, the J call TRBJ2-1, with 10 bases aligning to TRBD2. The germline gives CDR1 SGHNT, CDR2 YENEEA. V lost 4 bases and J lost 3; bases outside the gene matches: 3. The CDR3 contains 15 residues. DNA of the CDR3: TGTGCCAGCAGCTCGCCTAGCGGGGGCTACAATGAGCAGTTCTTC. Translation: CASSSPSGGYNEQFF.

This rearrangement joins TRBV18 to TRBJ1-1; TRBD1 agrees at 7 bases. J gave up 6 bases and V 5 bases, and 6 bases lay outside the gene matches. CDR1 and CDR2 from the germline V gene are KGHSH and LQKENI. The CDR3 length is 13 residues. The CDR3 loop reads CASSSTGAAEAFF. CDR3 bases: TGTGCCAGCTCATCAACAGGGGCTGCTGAAGCTTTCTTT.

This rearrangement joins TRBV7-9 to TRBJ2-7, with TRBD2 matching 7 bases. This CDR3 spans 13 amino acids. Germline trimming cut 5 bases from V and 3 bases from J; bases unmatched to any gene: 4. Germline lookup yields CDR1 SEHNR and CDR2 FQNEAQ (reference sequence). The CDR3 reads CASSLGLFYEQYF. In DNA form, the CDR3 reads TGTGCCAGCAGCCTGGGACTATTCTACGAGCAGTACTTC.

Here the CDR3 DNA reads TGTGCCAGCAGTTTACCCTCCTGGGTTAGCCGGCCCCAGCATTTT. Translated: CASSLPSWVSRPQHF. The V call is TRBV28, the J call TRBJ1-5; no firm D call. The V end lost 2 bases, the J end lost 9 bases, and 17 bases lay between the germline ends. This CDR3 is 15 amino acids long. Germline V gene sequence: CDR1 MDHEN, CDR2 SYDVKM.

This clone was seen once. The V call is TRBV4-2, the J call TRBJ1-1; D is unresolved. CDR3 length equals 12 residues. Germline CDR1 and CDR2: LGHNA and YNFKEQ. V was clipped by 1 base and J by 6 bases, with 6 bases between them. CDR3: CASSQGRSEAFF. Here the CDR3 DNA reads TGTGCCAGCAGCCAAGGACGGTCTGAAGCTTTCTTT.

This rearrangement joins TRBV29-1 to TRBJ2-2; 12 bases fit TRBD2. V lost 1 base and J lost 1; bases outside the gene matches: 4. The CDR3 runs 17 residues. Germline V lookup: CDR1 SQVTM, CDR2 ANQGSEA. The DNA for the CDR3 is TGCAGCGTTGAAGGGACTAGCGGGGCCATGAACACCGGGGAGCTGTTTTTT. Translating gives CSVEGTSGAMNTGELFF.

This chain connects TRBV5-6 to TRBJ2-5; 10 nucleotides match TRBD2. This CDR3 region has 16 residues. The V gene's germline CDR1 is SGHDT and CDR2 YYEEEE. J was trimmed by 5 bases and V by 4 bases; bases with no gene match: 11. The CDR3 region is CASSPSAGGRRETQYF. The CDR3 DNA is TGTGCCAGCAGCCCCTCAGCGGGGGGGCGAAGGGAGACCCAGTACTTC.

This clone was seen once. The CDR3 protein is CASSRGQGSYNEQFF. CDR3 nucleotide sequence: TGTGCCAGCAGCCGGGGGCAGGGTTCCTACAATGAGCAGTTCTTC. The chain is built from TRBV5-6 and TRBJ2-1, with D perhaps matching TRBD1 or TRBD2 (6 bases each). Trimming pared 4 bases from V and 1 base from J, leaving 12 bases between. The CDR3 length is 15 residues. The V gene's germline CDR1 is SGHDT and CDR2 YYEEEE.

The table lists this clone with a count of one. The CDR3 nucleotides are TGTGCCACCAGCAGATCGCGGGCAATCCAAGAGACCCAGTACTTC. Its translation: CATSRSRAIQETQYF. The rearrangement links TRBV15 to TRBJ2-5; weak D call: TRBD2 (5 bases). The V end lost 2 bases, the J end lost 1 base, and 11 bases lay between the germline ends. Germline V gene sequence: CDR1 LNHNV, CDR2 YYDKDF (reference sequence). The CDR3 is made up of 15 amino acids. The whole variable domain, remainder taken from reference TRBV15 and TRBJ2-5, is DAMVIQNPRYQVTQFGKPVTLSCSQTLNHNVMYWYQQKSSQAPKLLFHYYDKDFNNEADTPDNFQSRRPNTSFCFLDIRSPGLGDTAMYLCATSRSRAIQETQYFGPGTRLLVL.

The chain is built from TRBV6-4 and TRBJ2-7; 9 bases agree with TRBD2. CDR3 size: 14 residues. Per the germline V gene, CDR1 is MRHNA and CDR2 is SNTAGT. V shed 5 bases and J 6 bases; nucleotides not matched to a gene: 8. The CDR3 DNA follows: TGTGCCAGCAGTTCGCGGGAGGGAGGTTTCGAGCAGTACTTC. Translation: CASSSREGGFEQYF.

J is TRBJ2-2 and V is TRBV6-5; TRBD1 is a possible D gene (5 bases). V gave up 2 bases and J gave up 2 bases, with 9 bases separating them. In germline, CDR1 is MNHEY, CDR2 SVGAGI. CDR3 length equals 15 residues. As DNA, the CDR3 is TGTGCCAGCAGTTACGTACAGGTCAACACCGGGGAGCTGTTTTTT. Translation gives CASSYVQVNTGELFF.

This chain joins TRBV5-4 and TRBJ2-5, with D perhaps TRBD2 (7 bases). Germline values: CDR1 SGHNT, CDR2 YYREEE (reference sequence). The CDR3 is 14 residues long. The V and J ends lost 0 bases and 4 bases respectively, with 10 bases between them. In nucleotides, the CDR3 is TGTGCCAGCAGCTTGGCGGGGGGCGTAGAGACCCAGTACTTC. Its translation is CASSLAGGVETQYF. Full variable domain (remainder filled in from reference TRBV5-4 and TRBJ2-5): ETGVTQSPTHLIKTRGQQVTLRCSSQSGHNTVSWYQQALGQGPQFIFQYYREEENGRGNFPPRFSGLQFPNYSSELNVNALELDDSALYLCASSLAGGVETQYFGPGTRLLVL.

In nucleotides, the CDR3 is TGTGCCAGCAGTTTACTAGCGGGACTTATAGATACGCAGTATTTT. Translation: CASSLLAGLIDTQYF. This chain links TRBV6-5 with TRBJ2-3, with 10 bases identical to TRBD2. CDR3 length equals 15 residues. Germline assignment: CDR1 MNHEY and CDR2 SVGAGI. Trimming at V came to 4 bases and at J to 5 bases, leaving 6 bases not matched to a gene.

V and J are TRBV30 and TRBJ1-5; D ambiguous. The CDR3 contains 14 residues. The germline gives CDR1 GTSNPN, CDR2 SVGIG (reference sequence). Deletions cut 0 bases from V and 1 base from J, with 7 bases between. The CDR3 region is CAWSVLESNQPQHF. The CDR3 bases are TGTGCCTGGAGTGTACTAGAGAGCAATCAGCCCCAGCATTTT.

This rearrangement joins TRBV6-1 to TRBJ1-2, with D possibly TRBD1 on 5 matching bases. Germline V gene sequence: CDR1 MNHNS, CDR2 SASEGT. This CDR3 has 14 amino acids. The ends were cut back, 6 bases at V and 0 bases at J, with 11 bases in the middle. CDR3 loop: CASRSGTPNYGYTF. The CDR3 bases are TGTGCCAGCAGATCAGGGACCCCTAACTATGGCTACACCTTC.

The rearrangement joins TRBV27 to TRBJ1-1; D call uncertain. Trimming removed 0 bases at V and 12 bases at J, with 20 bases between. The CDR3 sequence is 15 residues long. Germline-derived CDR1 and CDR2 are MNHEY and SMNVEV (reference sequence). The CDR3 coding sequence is TGTGCCAGCAGTTTATCGTCGGCGGGGAGGATGGTACCTTTCTTT. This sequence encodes CASSLSSAGRMVPFF.

The CDR3 reads CASTTYNSGANVLTF. The CDR3 DNA is TGTGCCAGTACCACTTACAACTCTGGGGCCAACGTCCTGACTTTC. The chain links TRBV19 to TRBJ2-6; D remains unclear. This CDR3 contains 15 residues. V shed 7 bases and J shed 0 bases, with 10 bases lying between them. Germline values: CDR1 LNHDA, CDR2 SQIVND (reference sequence). Full variable domain (rest looked up from reference TRBV19 and TRBJ2-6): DGGITQSPKYLFRKEGQNVTLSCEQNLNHDAMYWYRQDPGQGLRLIYYSQIVNDFQKGDIAEGYSVSREKKESFPLTVTSAQKNPTAFYLCASTTYNSGANVLTFGAGSRLTVL.